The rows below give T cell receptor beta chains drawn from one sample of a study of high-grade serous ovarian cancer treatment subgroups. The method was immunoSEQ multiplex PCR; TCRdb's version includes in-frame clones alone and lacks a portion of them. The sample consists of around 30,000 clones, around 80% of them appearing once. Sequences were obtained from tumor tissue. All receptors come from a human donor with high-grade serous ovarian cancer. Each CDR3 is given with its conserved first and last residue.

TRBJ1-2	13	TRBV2	CASKRGLDYGYTF
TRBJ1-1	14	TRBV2	CASRRGAGGTEAFF
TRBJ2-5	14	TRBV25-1	CASSLPGLQETQYF
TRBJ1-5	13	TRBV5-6	CASSWDGSQPQHF
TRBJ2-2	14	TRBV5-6	CASSLGFNPGELFF
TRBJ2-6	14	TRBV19	CASSTSSGANVLTF
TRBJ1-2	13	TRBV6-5	CASSDGGASGYTF
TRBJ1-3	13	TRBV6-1	CASSMVSGNTIYF
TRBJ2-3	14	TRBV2	CASTEGMPGGTQYF
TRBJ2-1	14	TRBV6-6	CASSYSAVYNEQFF
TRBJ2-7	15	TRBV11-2	CASSLGLRETYEQYF
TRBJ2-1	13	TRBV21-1	CASSSGSHQSKFF
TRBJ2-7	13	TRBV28	CASSLPVTYEQYF
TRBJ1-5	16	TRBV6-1	CASTESVGQSRQPQHF
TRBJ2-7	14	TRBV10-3	CAISLRDGPYEQYF
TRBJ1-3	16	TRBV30	CAWRVPDGYSGNTIYF
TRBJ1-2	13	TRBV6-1	CASSRDRGLGYTF
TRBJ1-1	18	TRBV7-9	CASSSVAGGVPVNTEAFF
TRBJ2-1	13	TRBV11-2	CASSPPSRNEQFF
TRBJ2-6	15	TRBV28	CASSSNGAGANVLTF
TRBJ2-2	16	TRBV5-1	CASSWGRTLNTGELFF
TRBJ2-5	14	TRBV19	CASSRGGSQETQYF
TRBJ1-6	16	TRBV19	CASSDPKSSYNSPLHF
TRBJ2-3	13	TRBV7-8	CASSPGTTDTQYF
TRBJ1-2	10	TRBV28	CAIKRVGYTF
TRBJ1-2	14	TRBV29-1	CSVDLTGPLYGYTF
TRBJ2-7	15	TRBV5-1	CASSLSGTGAHEQYF
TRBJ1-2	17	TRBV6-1	CASSEDVGLPPNYGYTF
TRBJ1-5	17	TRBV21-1	CASSKGPRLDSNQPQHF
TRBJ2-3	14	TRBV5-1	CASSLERGRNTQYF
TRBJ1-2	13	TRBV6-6	CASRFSETYGYTF
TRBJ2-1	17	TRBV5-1	CASSLSPASGTYNEQFF
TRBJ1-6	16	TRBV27	CASTILGQGLCSPLHF
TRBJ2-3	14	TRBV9	CASSARDLADTQYF
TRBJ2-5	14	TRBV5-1	CASSLGTEVETQYF
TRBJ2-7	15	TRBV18	CASSPFTGEFGEQYF
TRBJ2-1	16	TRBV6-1	CASSGVSGSIRNEQFF
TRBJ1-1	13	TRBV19	CASSIQVYTEAFF
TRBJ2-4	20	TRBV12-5	CASGPSMKRGPGRWENIQYF
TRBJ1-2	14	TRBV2	CASSVGIPNYGYTF
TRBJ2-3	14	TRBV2	CASSEGQATDTQYF
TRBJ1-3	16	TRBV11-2	CASSSTGGEAGNTIYF
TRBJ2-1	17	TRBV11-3	CASSLDRTSGRYNEQFF
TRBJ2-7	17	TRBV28	CASSLKLWTGGAYEQYF
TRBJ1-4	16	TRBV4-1	CASSQDFGAPNEKLFF
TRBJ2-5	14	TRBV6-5	CASSYSIPGGTQYF